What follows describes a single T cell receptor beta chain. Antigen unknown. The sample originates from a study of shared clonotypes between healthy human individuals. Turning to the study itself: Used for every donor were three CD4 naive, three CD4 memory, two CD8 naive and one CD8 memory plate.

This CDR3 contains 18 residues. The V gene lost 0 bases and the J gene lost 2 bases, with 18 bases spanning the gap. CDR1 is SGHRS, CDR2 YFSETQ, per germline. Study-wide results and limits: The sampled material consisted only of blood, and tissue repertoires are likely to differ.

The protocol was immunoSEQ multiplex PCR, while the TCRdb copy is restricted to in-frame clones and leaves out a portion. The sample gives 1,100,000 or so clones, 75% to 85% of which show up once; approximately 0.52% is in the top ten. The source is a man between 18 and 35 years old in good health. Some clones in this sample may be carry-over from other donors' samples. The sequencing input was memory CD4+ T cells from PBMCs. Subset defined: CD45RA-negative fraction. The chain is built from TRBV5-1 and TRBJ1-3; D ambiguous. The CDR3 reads CASSLGSSRSLTGNTIYF. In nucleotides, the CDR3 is TGCGCCAGCAGCTTGGGTTCCTCCCGATCATTAACTGGAAACACCATATATTTT.